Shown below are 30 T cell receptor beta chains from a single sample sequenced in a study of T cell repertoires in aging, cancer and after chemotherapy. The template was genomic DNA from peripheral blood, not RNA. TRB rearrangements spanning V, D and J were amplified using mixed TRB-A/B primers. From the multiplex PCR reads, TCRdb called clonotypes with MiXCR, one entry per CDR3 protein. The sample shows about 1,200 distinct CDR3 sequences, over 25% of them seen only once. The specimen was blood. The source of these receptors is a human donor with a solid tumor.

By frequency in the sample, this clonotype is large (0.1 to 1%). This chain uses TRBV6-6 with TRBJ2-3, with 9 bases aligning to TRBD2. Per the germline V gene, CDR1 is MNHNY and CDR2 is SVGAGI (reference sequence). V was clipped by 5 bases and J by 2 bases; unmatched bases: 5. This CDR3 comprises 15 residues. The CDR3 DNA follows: TGTGCCAGCAGTCCCGGGACTAGCCTCACAGATACGCAGTATTTT. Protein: CASSPGTSLTDTQYF.

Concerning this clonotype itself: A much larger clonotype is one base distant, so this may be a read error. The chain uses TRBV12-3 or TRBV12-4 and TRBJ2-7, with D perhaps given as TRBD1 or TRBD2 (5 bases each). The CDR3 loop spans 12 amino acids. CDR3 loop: CASSGTRYEKYF. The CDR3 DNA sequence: TGTGCCAGCAGTGGGACCCGATACGAGAAGTACTTC.

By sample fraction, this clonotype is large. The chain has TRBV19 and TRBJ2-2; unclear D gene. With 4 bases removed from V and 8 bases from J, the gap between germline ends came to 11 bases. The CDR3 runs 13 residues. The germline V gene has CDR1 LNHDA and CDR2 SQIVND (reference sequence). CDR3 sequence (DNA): TGTGCCAGTAGTACTGGGGATGTGGGGGAGCTGTTTTTT. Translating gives CASSTGDVGELFF.

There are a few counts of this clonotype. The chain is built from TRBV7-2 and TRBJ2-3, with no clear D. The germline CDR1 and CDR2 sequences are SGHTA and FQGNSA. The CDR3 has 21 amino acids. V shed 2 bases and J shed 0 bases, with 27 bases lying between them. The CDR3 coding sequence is TGTGCCAGCAGCTTATCCCTCCGGGCTAGGATTGGGGTTACTAGCACAGATACGCAGTATTTT. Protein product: CASSLSLRARIGVTSTDTQYF.

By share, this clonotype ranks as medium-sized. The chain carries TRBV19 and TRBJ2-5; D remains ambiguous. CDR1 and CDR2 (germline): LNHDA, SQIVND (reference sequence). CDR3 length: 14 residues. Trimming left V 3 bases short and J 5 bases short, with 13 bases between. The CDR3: CASSIGQLGETQYF. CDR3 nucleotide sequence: TGTGCCAGTAGTATCGGCCAGCTTGGGGAGACCCAGTACTTC. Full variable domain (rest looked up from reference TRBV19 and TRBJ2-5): DGGITQSPKYLFRKEGQNVTLSCEQNLNHDAMYWYRQDPGQGLRLIYYSQIVNDFQKGDIAEGYSVSREKKESFPLTVTSAQKNPTAFYLCASSIGQLGETQYFGPGTRLLVL.

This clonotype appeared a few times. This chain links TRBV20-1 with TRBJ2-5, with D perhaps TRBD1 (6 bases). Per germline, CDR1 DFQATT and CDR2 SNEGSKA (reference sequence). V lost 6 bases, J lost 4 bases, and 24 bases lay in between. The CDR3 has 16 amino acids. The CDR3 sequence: CSASPGAETARETQYF. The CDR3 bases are TGCAGTGCGTCACCAGGGGCCGAGACCGCTCGAGAGACCCAGTACTTC.

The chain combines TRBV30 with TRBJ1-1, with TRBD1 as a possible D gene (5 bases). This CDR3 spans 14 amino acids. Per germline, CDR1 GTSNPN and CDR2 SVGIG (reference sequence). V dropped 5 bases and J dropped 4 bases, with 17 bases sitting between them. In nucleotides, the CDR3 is TGTGCCTGGGGAAGGGACCCCCGTTTCACTGAAGCTTTCTTT. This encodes CAWGRDPRFTEAFF.

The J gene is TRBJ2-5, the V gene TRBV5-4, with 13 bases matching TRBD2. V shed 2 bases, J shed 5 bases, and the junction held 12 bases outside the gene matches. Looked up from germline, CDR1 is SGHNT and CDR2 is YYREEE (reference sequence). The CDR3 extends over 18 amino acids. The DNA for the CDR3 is TGTGCCAGCAGCTTAAGTTCCGGAACTAGCGGGGGGGGTGAGACCCAGTACTTC. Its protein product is CASSLSSGTSGGGETQYF. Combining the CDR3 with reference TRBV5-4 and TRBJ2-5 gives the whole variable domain ETGVTQSPTHLIKTRGQQVTLRCSSQSGHNTVSWYQQALGQGPQFIFQYYREEENGRGNFPPRFSGLQFPNYSSELNVNALELDDSALYLCASSLSSGTSGGGETQYFGPGTRLLVL.

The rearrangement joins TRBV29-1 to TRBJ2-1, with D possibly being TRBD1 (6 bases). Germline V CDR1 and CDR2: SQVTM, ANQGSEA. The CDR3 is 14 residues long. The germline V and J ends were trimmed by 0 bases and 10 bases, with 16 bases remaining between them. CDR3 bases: TGCAGCGTTGAAGATCGAGGGACAAAGTCCGAGCAGTTCTTC. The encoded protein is CSVEDRGTKSEQFF.

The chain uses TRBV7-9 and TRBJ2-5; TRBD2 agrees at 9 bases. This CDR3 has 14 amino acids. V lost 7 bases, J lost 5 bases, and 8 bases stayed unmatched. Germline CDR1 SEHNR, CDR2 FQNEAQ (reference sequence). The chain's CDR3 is CASTPSGVSETQYF. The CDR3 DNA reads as TGTGCCAGCACCCCTAGCGGGGTCAGCGAGACCCAGTACTTC.

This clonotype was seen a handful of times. CDR3 DNA sequence: TGCAGTGCTAGAGGGACATCCGATCAGCCCCAGCATTTT. Translation: CSARGTSDQPQHF. This sequence joins TRBV20-1 and TRBJ1-5; D possibly corresponds to TRBD1 (5 bases). CDR3 size: 13 residues. The germline V gene encodes CDR1 DFQATT and CDR2 SNEGSKA (reference sequence). With 1 base removed from V and 5 bases from J, the gap between germline ends came to 9 bases.

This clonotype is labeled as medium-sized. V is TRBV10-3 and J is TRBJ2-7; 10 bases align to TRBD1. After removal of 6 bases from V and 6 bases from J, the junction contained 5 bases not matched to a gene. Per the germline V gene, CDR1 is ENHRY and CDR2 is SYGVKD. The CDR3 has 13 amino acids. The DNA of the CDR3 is TGTGCCATCAGCGTCGGACAGGGGGGCGAGCAGTACTTC. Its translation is CAISVGQGGEQYF.

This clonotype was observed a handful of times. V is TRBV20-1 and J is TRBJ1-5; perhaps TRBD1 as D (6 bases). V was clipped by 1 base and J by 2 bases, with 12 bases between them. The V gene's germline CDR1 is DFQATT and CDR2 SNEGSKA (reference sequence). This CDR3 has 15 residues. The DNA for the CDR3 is TGCAGTGCTAGAGCAGGGGACGTCGGCAATCAGCCCCAGCATTTT. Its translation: CSARAGDVGNQPQHF.

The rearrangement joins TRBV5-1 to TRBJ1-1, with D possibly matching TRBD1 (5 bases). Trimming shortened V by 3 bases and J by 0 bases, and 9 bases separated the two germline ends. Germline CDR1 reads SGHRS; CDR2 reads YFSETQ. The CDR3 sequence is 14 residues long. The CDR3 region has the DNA TGCGCCAGCAGCTGGGACCGAATGAACACTGAAGCTTTCTTT. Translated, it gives CASSWDRMNTEAFF.

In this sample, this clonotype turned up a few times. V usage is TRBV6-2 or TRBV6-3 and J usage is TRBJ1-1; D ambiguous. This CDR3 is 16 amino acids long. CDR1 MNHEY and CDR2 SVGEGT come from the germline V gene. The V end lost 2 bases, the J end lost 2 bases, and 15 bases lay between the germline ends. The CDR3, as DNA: TGTGCCAGCAGTTACCCCCAAGGTTGGGAAAACACTGAAGCTTTCTTT. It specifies CASSYPQGWENTEAFF.

In nucleotides, the CDR3 is TGCAGTGCTCGAAGTGCGGACACTGAAGCTTTCTTT. Translation: CSARSADTEAFF. The V and J genes are TRBV20-1 and TRBJ1-1; D is unresolved. Trimming removed 5 bases at V and 3 bases at J, with 10 bases between. CDR1 is DFQATT and CDR2 is SNEGSKA in the germline V gene (reference sequence). This CDR3 is built from 12 residues.

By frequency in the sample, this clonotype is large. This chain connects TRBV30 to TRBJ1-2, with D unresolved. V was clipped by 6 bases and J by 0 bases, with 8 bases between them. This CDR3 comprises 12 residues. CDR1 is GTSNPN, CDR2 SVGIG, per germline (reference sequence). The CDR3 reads CACPGTNYGYTF. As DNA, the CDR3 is TGTGCCTGCCCCGGGACTAACTATGGCTACACCTTC.

CDR3 nucleotides: TGTGCCAGCAGTGAAGGGGGGACAGGGGGCTATGGCTACACCTTC. Translated, it gives CASSEGGTGGYGYTF. The chain joins TRBV25-1 to TRBJ1-2, with 11 bases matching TRBD1. From germline, CDR1 is MGHDK and CDR2 SYGVNS. Losses at the gene ends were 2 bases for V and 4 bases for J; bases not matched to a gene: 3. The CDR3 totals 15 residues.

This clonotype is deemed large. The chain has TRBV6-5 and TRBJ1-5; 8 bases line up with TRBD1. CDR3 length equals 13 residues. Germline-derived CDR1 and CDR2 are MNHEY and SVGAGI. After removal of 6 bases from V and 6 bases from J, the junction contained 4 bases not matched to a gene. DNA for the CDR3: TGTGCCAGCAGGCCTACAGGGGGTCAGCCCCAGCATTTT. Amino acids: CASRPTGGQPQHF.

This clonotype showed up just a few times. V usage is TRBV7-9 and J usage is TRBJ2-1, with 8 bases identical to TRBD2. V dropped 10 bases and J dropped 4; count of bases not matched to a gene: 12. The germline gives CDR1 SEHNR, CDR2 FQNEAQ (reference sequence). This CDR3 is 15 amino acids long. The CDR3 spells CATQPREGRYNEQFF. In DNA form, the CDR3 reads TGTGCCACCCAGCCCCGGGAGGGCCGGTACAATGAGCAGTTCTTC. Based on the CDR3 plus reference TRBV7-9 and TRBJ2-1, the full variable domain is DTGVSQNPRHKITKRGQNVTFRCDPISEHNRLYWYRQTLGQGPEFLTYFQNEAQLEKSRLLSDRFSAERPKGSFSTLEIQRTEQGDSAMYLCATQPREGRYNEQFFGPGTRLTVL.

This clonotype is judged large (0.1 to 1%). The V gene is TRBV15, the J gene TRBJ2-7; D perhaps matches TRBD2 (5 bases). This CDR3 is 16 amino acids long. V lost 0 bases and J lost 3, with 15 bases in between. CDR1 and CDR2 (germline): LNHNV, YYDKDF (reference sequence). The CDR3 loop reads CATSRDLGTGLYEQYF. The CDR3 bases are TGTGCCACCAGCAGAGATCTGGGTACCGGACTCTACGAGCAGTACTTC.

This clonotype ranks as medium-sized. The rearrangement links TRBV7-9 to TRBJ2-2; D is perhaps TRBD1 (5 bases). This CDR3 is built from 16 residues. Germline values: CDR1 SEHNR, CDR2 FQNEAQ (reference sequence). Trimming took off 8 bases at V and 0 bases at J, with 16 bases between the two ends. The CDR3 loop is CASPPGQASNTGELFF. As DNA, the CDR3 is TGTGCCAGCCCGCCCGGACAAGCCTCGAACACCGGGGAGCTGTTTTTT.

As DNA, the CDR3 is TGTGCCAGCAGTTTGACAGGGGGTCAGCCCCAGCATTTT. Translated: CASSLTGGQPQHF. The rearrangement links TRBV12-3 or TRBV12-4 to TRBJ1-5; TRBD1 matches 9 bases. V shed 3 bases, J shed 6 bases, and the junction held 0 bases outside the gene matches. The CDR3 length is 13 residues.

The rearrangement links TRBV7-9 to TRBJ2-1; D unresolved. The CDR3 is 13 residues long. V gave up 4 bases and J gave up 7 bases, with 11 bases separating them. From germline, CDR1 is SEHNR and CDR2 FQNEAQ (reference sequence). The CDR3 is CASSSSGVNEQFF. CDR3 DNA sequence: TGTGCCAGCAGCTCATCTGGGGTGAATGAGCAGTTCTTC.

CDR3 DNA sequence: TGCGCCAGCAGCAGGTCGGGACCGGATACGCAGTATTTT. It yields the protein CASSRSGPDTQYF. This rearrangement joins TRBV5-1 to TRBJ2-3, with D possibly called TRBD1 or TRBD2 (5 bases each). The CDR3 sequence is 13 residues long. V lost 4 bases to trimming and J lost 6 bases, with 12 bases between them. CDR1 is SGHRS and CDR2 is YFSETQ in the germline V gene.

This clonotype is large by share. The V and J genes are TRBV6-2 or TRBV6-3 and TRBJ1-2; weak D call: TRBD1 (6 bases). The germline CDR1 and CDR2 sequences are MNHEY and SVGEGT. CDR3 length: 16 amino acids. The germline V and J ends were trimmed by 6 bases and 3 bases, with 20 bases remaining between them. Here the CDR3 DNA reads TGTGCCAGCAGCGACCCGGGTCGACAGGCGTACTATGGCTACACCTTC. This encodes CASSDPGRQAYYGYTF.

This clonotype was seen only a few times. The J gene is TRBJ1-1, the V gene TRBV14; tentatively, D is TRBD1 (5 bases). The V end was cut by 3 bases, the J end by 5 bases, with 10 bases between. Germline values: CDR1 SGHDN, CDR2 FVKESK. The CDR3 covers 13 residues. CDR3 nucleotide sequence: TGTGCCAGCAGCCAGACAGAGAGGACTGAAGCTTTCTTT. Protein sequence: CASSQTERTEAFF. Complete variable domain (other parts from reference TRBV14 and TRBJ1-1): EAGVTQFPSHSVIEKGQTVTLRCDPISGHDNLYWYRRVMGKEIKFLLHFVKESKQDESGMPNNRFLAERTGGTYSTLKVQPAELEDSGVYFCASSQTERTEAFFGQGTRLTVV.

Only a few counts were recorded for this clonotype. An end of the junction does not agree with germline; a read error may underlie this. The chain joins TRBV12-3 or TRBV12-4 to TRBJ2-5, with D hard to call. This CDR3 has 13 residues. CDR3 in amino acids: CASRLGPQETQYF. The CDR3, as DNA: TGTGCCAGCAGGTTAGGACCCCAAGAGACCCAGTACTTC.

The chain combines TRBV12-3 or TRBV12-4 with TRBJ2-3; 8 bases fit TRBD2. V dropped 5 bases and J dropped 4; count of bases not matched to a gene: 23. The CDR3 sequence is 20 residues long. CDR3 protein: CASSNPGGGILLPGADTQYF. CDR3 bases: TGTGCCAGCAGTAATCCCGGGGGGGGGATTCTTCTCCCGGGCGCAGATACGCAGTATTTT.

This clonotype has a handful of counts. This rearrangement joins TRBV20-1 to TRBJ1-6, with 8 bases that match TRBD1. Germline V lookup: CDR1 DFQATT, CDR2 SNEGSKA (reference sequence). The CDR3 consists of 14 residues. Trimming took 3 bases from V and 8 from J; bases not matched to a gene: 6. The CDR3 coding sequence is TGCAGTGCTAGGGAGGACAGGGACGATTCACCCCTCCACTTT. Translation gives CSAREDRDDSPLHF.